This record concerns one TCR beta chain sequence. Its matching antigen is unknown. The sample belongs to a study of cytomegalovirus exposure and HLA in healthy donors. Despite likely unrecorded immune exposures, the donors were nominally healthy at the time of sampling. The CDR3 is 15 residues long. Trimming left V 9 bases short and J 0 bases short, with 16 bases between. The V gene's germline CDR1 is MDHEN and CDR2 SYDVKM. Study-wide results and limits: A cluster of highly shared sequence variants was likely a sequencing artifact. Some V segments, including TRBV6-2 and TRBV6-3, were excluded as indistinguishable. Later analysis suggested most CMV-associated TCR beta chains were HLA-restricted.

It was with 60 Vbeta and 13 Jbeta primers that the PCR ran. Profiling relied on immunoSEQ multiplex PCR, and the TCRdb table lists in-frame clones only, not all of them. Found here are 110,000 to 150,000 clones, 70% of them singletons; the top ten hold 2% to 2.5%. The chain couples TRBV28 to TRBJ2-3, with D tentatively TRBD2 (6 bases). Sequencing was carried out using PBMCs. The clonotype comes from a woman between 55 and 75 years old in good health and CMV-seropositive. The CDR3 spells CASLGWDSSTDTQYF. CDR3 nucleotides: TGTGCCAGTCTGGGATGGGACTCTAGCACAGATACGCAGTATTTT. Looking up the rest from reference TRBV28 and TRBJ2-3 gives the full variable domain: DVKVTQSSRYLVKRTGEKVFLECVQDMDHENMFWYRQDPGLGLRLIYFSYDVKMKEKGDIPEGYSVSREKKERFSLILESASTNQTSMYLCASLGWDSSTDTQYFGPGTRLTVL.